The present entry profiles one T cell receptor beta chain with its context. Antigen specificity is unknown. How the authors handled the data: Out-of-frame sequences were removed, leaving about 2,300,000 distinct TCRbeta sequences. Sequencing used immunoSEQ multiplex PCR; TCRdb keeps in-frame clones, though not all of them. V, J and clone size were drawn from that table, and D and trimming were deduced from the DNA. Among tens of thousands of clones listed, about four fifths were seen once. This record comes from a study of memory CD4+ T cells and cytomegalovirus serostatus. Study context: This sample comes from healthy Belgian adults, 9 CMV seropositive, 24 seronegative.

CDR1 is ENHRY and CDR2 is SYGVKD in the germline V gene. Trimming shortened V by 3 bases and J by 10 bases, and 10 bases separated the two germline ends. The CDR3 runs 12 residues. Findings and limits, study-wide: CMV serostatus prediction reached median AUC around 0.94, or 0.89 with US-trained model. The CMV-associated TCR signature appears largely within the CD4+ memory repertoire.

The sort gate was single viable CD3+CD4+CD8-CD45RO+ cells for memory CD4+ T cells. The clonotype originates from an adult in good health and CMV-seronegative. Some clones in this sample may be carry-over from other donors' samples. What was sequenced was memory CD4+ T cells from blood. This sequence joins TRBV10-3 and TRBJ2-1, with unresolved D. The CDR3 nucleotides read TGTGCCATCAGTGACCTTGGCGGCGAGCAGTTCTTC. It specifies CAISDLGGEQFF.